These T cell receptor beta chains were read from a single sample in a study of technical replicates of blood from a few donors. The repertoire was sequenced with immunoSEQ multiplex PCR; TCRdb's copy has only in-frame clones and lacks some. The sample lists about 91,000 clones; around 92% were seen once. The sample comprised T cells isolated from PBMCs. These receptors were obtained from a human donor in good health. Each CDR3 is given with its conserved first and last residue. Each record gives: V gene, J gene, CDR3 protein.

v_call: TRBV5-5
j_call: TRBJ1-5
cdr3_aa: CASSLRDYQPQHF

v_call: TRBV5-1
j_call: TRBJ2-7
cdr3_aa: CASSSMGQQSYEQYF

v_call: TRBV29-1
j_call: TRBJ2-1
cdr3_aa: CSVPHRGYNEQFF

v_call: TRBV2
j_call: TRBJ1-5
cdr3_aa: CASSDTGGGQPQHF

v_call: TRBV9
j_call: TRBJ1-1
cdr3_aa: CASSVVWRATEAFF

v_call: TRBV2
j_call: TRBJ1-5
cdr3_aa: CASTGFNQPQHF

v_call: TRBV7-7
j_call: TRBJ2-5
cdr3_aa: CASGPDSQETQYF

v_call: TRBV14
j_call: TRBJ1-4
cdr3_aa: CASSPGQGREKLFF

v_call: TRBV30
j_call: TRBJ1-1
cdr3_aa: CAWSRGHTEAFF

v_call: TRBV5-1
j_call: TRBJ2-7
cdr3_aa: CASSLVGRPSYEQYF

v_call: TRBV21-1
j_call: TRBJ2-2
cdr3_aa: CASSKEGGVAGADDTGELFF

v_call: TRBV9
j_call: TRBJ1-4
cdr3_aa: CASSVNPASTGSLRGNEKLFF

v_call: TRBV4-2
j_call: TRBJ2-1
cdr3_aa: CASSQDSGNNEQFF

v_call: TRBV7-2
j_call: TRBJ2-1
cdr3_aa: CASSPWADYNEQFF

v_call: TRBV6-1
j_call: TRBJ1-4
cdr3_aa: CASSARGTNEKLFF

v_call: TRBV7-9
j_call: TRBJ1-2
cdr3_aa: CASSTAGGYTF

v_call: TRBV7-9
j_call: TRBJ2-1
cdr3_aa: CASSLEGASYNEQFF

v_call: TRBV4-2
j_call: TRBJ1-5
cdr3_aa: CASSPRRQTNQPQHF

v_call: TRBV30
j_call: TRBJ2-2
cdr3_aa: CAWRVQFSGELFF

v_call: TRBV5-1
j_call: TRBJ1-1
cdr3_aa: CASSPLPGHTEAFF

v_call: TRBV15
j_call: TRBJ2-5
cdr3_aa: CATSRAYLDQETQYF

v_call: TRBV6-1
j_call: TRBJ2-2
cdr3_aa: CASSVRGSNTGELFF

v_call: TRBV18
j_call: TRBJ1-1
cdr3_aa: CASSDIKDTEAFF

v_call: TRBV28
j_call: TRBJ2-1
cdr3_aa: CASSLSGGIYNEQFF

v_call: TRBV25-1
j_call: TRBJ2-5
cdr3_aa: CASSRTDQETQYF

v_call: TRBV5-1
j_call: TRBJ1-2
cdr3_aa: CASSPGMILPPGYTF

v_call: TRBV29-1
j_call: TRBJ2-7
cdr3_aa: CSVTGTASYEQYF

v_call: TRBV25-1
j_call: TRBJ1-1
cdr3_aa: CASRQVNTEAFF

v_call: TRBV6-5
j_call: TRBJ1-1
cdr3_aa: CASSYGDYTEAFF

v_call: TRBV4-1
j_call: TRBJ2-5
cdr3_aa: CASSQPGQSQETQYF

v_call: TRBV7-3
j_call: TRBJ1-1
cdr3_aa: CASSLQGGTEAFF

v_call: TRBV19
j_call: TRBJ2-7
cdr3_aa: CASSIRGTGGNEQYF

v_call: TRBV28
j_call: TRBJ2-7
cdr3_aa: CASSRTVIYEQYF

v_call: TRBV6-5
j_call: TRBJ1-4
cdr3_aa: CASGRGEKLFF

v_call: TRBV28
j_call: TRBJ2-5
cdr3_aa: CASSLYLTLTVEGETQYF

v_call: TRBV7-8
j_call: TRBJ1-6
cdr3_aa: CASSLQGAPYNSPLHF